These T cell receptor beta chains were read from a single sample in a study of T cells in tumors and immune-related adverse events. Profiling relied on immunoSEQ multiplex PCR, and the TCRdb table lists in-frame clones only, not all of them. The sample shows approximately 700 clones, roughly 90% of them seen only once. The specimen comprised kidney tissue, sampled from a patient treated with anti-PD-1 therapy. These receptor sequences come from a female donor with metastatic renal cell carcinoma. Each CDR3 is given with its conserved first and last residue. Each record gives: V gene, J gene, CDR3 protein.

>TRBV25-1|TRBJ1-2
CASSEQGPAYGYTF
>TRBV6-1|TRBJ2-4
CASSEDPWTGTSKNIQYF
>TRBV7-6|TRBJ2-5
CASSIRGEETQYF
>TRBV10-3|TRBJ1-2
CAISVSDRGHGYGYTF
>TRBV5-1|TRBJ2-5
CASSLGGPETQYF
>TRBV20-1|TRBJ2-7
CSAGILGEQYF
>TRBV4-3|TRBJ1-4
CASSQDRAVRTTNEKLFF
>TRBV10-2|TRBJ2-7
CASSDRDEQYF
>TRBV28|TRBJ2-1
CASSPPGTRVSNEQFF
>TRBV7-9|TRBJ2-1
CASSPDRVYNEQFF
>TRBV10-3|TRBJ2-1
CAISESSGRYNEQFF
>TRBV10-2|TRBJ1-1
CASKVGTEAFF
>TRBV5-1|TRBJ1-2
CASSLAGDFGYTF
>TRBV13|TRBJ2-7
CASSWGAGLNNEQYF
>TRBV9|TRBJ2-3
CASSVGAETSTDTQYF